This TCR beta chain was obtained from a study of blood T cell repertoires in COVID-19. The CDR3 consists of 14 residues. V shed 3 bases and J 5 bases; nucleotides not matched to a gene: 7. Germline-derived CDR1 and CDR2 are SQVTM and ANQGSEA. Adults between roughly 18 and 95 years of age took part from under 25 US areas. Method: immunoSEQ multiplex PCR; TCRdb's copy keeps in-frame clones and lacks some. The data hold about 250,000 clones, with just over 85% observed a single time. Specimen: PBMCs or T cells enriched from blood (not recorded which). This clonotype originated in a man aged 35-49 years who had recovered from COVID-19. This chain joins TRBV29-1 and TRBJ2-5; 9 positions match TRBD2. The CDR3 loop reads CSVEPAGGGETQYF. In DNA, the CDR3 is TGCAGCGTTGAGCCCGCGGGGGGGGGTGAGACCCAGTACTTC.